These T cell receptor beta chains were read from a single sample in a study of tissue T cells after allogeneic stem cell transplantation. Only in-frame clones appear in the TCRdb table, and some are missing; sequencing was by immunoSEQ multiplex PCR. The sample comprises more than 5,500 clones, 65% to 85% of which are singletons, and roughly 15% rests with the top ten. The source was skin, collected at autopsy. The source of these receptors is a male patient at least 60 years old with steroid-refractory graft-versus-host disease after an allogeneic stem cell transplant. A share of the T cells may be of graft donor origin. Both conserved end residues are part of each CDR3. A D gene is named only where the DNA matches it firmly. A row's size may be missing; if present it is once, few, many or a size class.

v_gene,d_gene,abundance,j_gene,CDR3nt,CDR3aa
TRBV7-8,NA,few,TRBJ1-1,TGTGCCAGCAGCTTAGCGTCGGGGTTTGGCACTGAAGCTTTCTTT,CASSLASGFGTEAFF
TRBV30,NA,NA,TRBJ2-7,TGTGCCTGGAGCCGTTCTGTGGGAGTGGCTCGCAGCTCCTACGAGCAGTACTTC,CAWSRSVGVARSSYEQYF
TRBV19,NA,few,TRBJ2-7,TGTGCCAGTAGTAGTCCAGGGGAATACGAGCAGTACTTC,CASSSPGEYEQYF
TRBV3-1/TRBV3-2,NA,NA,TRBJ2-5,TGTGCCAGCAGTCAACTGTTGGAGACCCAGTACTTC,CASSQLLETQYF
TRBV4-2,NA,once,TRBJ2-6,TGTGCCAGCAGCCAAGATCTGCTGGGATCCAACGTCCTGACTTTC,CASSQDLLGSNVLTF
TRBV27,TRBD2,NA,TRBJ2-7,TGTGCCAGCAGTTTAGATGGCGGGGGCTACGAGCAGTACTTC,CASSLDGGGYEQYF
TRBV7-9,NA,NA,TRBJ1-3,TGTGCCAGCAGCTTAGCCATGCGTCTGGGGTCTGCAAACACCATATATTTT,CASSLAMRLGSANTIYF
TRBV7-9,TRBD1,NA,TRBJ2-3,TGTGCCAGCAGCCCAAGGACAGGGAGCACAGATACGCAGTATTTT,CASSPRTGSTDTQYF
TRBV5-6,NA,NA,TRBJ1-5,TGTGCCAGCAGCTTGGCTAGGGGATGGTGGCCCCAGCATTTT,CASSLARGWWPQHF
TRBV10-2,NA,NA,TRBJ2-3,TGCGCCAGCACCGACTTAATGGGGAGTACAGATACGCAGTATTTT,CASTDLMGSTDTQYF
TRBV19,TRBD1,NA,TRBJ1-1,TGTGCCAGTACCCCTACCCGACAAGGGACAGCTGAAGCTTTCTTT,CASTPTRQGTAEAFF
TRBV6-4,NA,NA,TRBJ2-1,TGTGCCAGCAGTGAATCGGTGGACAATGAGCAGTTCTTC,CASSESVDNEQFF
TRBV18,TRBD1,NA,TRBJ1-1,TGTGCCAGCTCACGGACAGGGCCTGAAGCTTTCTTT,CASSRTGPEAFF
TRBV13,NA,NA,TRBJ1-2,TGTGCCAGCAGTTTAGGGCCACATAACTATGGCTACACCTTC,CASSLGPHNYGYTF
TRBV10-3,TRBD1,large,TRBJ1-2,TGTGCCATCAGCCAGACAGGGAACTATGGCTACACCTTC,CAISQTGNYGYTF
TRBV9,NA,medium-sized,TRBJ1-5,TGTGCCAGCAGCGTTCGGGAGGTAGGTCAGCCCCAGCATTTT,CASSVREVGQPQHF
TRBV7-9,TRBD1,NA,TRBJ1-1,TGTGCCAGCAGCTTAGCAAGCGACAGGGGTTTCAACACTGAAGCTTTCTTT,CASSLASDRGFNTEAFF
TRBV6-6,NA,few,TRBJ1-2,TGTGCCAGCAGTTACTCCCACGCACAGAACTATGGCTACACCTTC,CASSYSHAQNYGYTF
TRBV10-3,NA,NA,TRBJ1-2,TGTGCCATCAGGGAGGACAGAACTAACTATGGCTACACCTTC,CAIREDRTNYGYTF
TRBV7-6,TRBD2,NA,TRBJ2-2,TGTGCCAGCAGCCCAGGGAGGACTAGCGAGCGCACCGGGGAGCTGTTTTTT,CASSPGRTSERTGELFF
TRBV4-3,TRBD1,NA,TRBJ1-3,TGCGCCAGCAGCCAAGATGGGACAGGGGATACAGGAAACACCATATATTTT,CASSQDGTGDTGNTIYF
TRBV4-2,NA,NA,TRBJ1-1,TGTGCCAGCAGCCAAGTTTGGCGGGAACCTGAAGCTTTCTTT,CASSQVWREPEAFF
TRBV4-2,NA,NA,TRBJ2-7,TGTGCCAGCAGCCAAGACGTACCCTACGAGCAGTACTTC,CASSQDVPYEQYF
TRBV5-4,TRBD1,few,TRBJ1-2,TGTGCCAGCAGCGACAACAGGGGCTATGGCTACACCTTC,CASSDNRGYGYTF
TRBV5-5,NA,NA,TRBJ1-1,TGTGCCAGCAGCTTGGGACTCCGGGGCACTGAAGCTTTCTTT,CASSLGLRGTEAFF
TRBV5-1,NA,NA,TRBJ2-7,TGCGCCAGCAGCTTGGATGGGGGGTTGGACGAGCAGTACTTC,CASSLDGGLDEQYF
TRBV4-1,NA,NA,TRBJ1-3,TGCGCCAGCAGCCAAGACCACTCTGGAAACACCATATATTTT,CASSQDHSGNTIYF
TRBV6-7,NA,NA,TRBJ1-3,TGTGCCAGCCGCCTCACGGATGACCCGTCTGGAAACACCATATATTTT,CASRLTDDPSGNTIYF
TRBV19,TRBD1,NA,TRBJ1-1,TGTGCCAGTAGTATTGGGACAGGGACTGAAGCTTTCTTT,CASSIGTGTEAFF
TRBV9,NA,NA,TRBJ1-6,TGTGCCAGCAGCGCAGCCGGGACACCTAATTCACCCCTCCACTTT,CASSAAGTPNSPLHF
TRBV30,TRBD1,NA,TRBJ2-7,TGTGCCTGGAGTGCCCCCTGGGACAGGGCCTCCTACGAGCAGTACTTC,CAWSAPWDRASYEQYF